The present entry profiles one T cell receptor beta chain with its context. What it binds is not known. Germline V gene sequence: CDR1 SGHDT, CDR2 YYEEEE. The V end was cut by 4 bases, the J end by 3 bases, with 14 bases between. This CDR3 is 14 amino acids long. Method: immunoSEQ multiplex PCR; TCRdb's copy keeps in-frame clones and lacks some. The sample includes around 39,000 clones, roughly 89% of them seen just once. This record comes from a study of graft-versus-host responses after intestinal transplantation. About the research overall: Recipients received multivisceral, liver-intestinal, or isolated intestinal transplants. Study-wide findings and caveats: The study associated peak circulating GvH clone levels with early post-transplant HvG declines. Recipient marrow held GvH clones, some first seen in ileum or blood.

The clonotype comes from a human patient who received an intestinal transplant, so some T cells may come from the graft donor. The sample consisted of PBMCs, taken around 280 days after transplant. The chain carries TRBV5-6 and TRBJ2-7; D is possibly TRBD1 or TRBD2 (5 bases each). The CDR3 here is CASSLRLGDYEQYF. In DNA form, the CDR3 reads TGTGCCAGCAGCCTAAGGTTGGGGGACTACGAGCAGTACTTC.